The entry below gives a single TCR beta chain sequence along with its context. Its antigen is unidentified. This sample stems from a study of cytomegalovirus exposure and HLA in healthy donors. The primer mix had 60 Vbeta and 13 Jbeta primers. TCRdb keeps only in-frame clones here, not all; method: immunoSEQ multiplex PCR. The table records fewer than 200,000 clones, more than 65% of them present only once. V lost 4 bases, J lost 7 bases, and 6 bases stayed unmatched. Germline CDR1 SQVTM, CDR2 ANQGSEA. The CDR3 extends over 13 amino acids. Whole-study results and caveats: It was reported that the classifier diagnosed cytomegalovirus status with high specificity and sensitivity in both the original and validation cohorts. Sequencing depth roughly uniform across donors was assumed in presence/absence analyses.

The sequence came from a woman aged 50 to 65 in good health and CMV-seronegative. Sequencing was carried out using PBMCs. The chain recombines TRBV29-1 with TRBJ2-7, with 11 bases lining up with TRBD1. CDR3 amino acids: CSVVGQGAYEQYF. The DNA for the CDR3 is TGCAGCGTTGTAGGACAGGGGGCTTATGAGCAGTACTTC.